A selection of T cell receptor beta chains follows, all from one sample in a study of cytomegalovirus exposure and HLA in healthy donors. Using immunoSEQ multiplex PCR, the repertoire was profiled, and TCRdb retains in-frame clones only, with some absent. This table holds 150,000 to 200,000 clones, 91% found once. Source material: PBMCs. These receptors originate from a woman aged 18 to 35 in good health and CMV-seropositive. Both conserved end residues are part of each CDR3. The D gene is left open where the match is weak. Size is stated for part of the rows, as once, few or many counts, or as a class when the clone is expanded.

d_gene	v_gene	abundance	j_gene	CDR3nt	CDR3aa
.	TRBV11-2	.	TRBJ1-2	TGTGCCAGCAGCTTAGTCTCGTCTAACTATGGCTACACCTTC	CASSLVSSNYGYTF
TRBD1	TRBV29-1	.	TRBJ2-1	TGCAGCGCCTCACAGGGGCTAGCAAACAATGAGCAGTTCTTC	CSASQGLANNEQFF
.	TRBV28	.	TRBJ1-1	TGTGCCAGCGTCGGCGCAGGGGTTGACACTGAAGCTTTCTTT	CASVGAGVDTEAFF
.	TRBV15	.	TRBJ1-2	TGTGCCACCAGCAAAGAGGGGGGGTCTATGAAAGATGGCTACACCTTC	CATSKEGGSMKDGYTF
.	TRBV18	.	TRBJ2-2	TGTGCCAGCTCACCAAACCGGGACTCTCGGAGGGAGCTGTTTTTT	CASSPNRDSRRELFF
TRBD1	TRBV28	.	TRBJ2-7	TGTGCCAGCTGGCCCGGGACAGTCTCCTACGAGCAGTACTTC	CASWPGTVSYEQYF
.	TRBV9	.	TRBJ2-7	TGTGCCAGCAGCGCGGAGGGGGGGCCCGCCTACGAGCAGTACTTC	CASSAEGGPAYEQYF
.	TRBV5-1	.	TRBJ2-3	TGCGCCAGCAGCAAGGAGACAGCCGTACAGTATTTT	CASSKETAVQYF
TRBD1	TRBV29-1	few	TRBJ2-4	TGCAGCGTTACAGGGGGAGCCAAAAACATTCAGTACTTC	CSVTGGAKNIQYF
.	TRBV6-5	.	TRBJ2-7	TGTGCCAGCAGTGTCAACTACGAGCAGTACTTC	CASSVNYEQYF
.	TRBV30	.	TRBJ2-5	TGTGCCTGGAAGGGGCGGGAGACCCAGTACTTC	CAWKGRETQYF
.	TRBV7-9	.	TRBJ2-1	TGTGCCAGCAGCTTAGTCACAGGGCAGGACGGGGATGAGCAGTTCTTC	CASSLVTGQDGDEQFF
TRBD1	TRBV10-2	.	TRBJ1-4	TGCGCCAGCAGTGGTTACAGGGGTTCTTTTGAAAAACTGTTTTTT	CASSGYRGSFEKLFF
TRBD1	TRBV5-6	.	TRBJ2-1	TGTGCCAGCAGCTTTCCGGGACAGGGATACAATGAGCAGTTCTTC	CASSFPGQGYNEQFF
TRBD1	TRBV29-1	.	TRBJ2-1	TGCAGCGTTGAAACAGGGGTCAATGAGCAGTTCTTC	CSVETGVNEQFF
.	TRBV5-1	.	TRBJ1-1	TGCGCCAGCAGGGACACACGGTTGAACACTGAAGCTTTCTTT	CASRDTRLNTEAFF
TRBD1	TRBV7-9	.	TRBJ2-7	TGTGCCAGCAGCTTAGACGGAGACAGGGGAAAAGCCTACGAGCAGTACTTC	CASSLDGDRGKAYEQYF
TRBD1	TRBV5-6	.	TRBJ2-7	TGTGCCAGCAGCTTGATAGTATCCGCCGACAGGGTGTTC	CASSLIVSADRVF
.	TRBV9	.	TRBJ1-4	TGTGCCAGCAGCGGAACAGGGACAACTAATGAAAAACTGTTTTTT	CASSGTGTTNEKLFF
.	TRBV5-1	.	TRBJ1-1	TGCGCCAGCAGCTTGGAGCTTACAGGGCGCACTGAAGCTTTCTTT	CASSLELTGRTEAFF
TRBD1	TRBV11-1	.	TRBJ1-1	TGTGCCAGCAGCCCGGACAGGGGGCCCACTGAAGCTTTCTTT	CASSPDRGPTEAFF
.	TRBV9	.	TRBJ2-5	TGTGCCAGCAGCGTCGTCGCAACTCCCCAAATGGAGACCCAGTACTTC	CASSVVATPQMETQYF
TRBD1	TRBV2	.	TRBJ2-7	TGTGCCAGCAGTGGGGGACAGGGGGCCTACGAGCAGTACTTC	CASSGGQGAYEQYF
.	TRBV5-1	.	TRBJ1-4	TGCGCCAGCAGCTTGAACCCCGTGAGGGAAAAACTGTTTTTT	CASSLNPVREKLFF
.	TRBV30	.	TRBJ1-1	TGTGCCTGGAAGGCACCAGGGCTAGTAACTGAAGCTTTCTTT	CAWKAPGLVTEAFF
TRBD1	TRBV9	once	TRBJ2-1	TGTGCCAGCAGCCGGGACAGCTCCTACAATGAGCAGTTCTTC	CASSRDSSYNEQFF
TRBD2	TRBV7-2	.	TRBJ2-1	TGTGCCAGCAGTTTCGCCTCCGGGACTAGCGGGGGAACCAATGAGCAGTTCTTC	CASSFASGTSGGTNEQFF
TRBD1	TRBV15	.	TRBJ2-3	TGTGCCACCAGCAGAGATGGGACAGCAGCTTCGGATACGCAGTATTTT	CATSRDGTAASDTQYF
TRBD2	TRBV9	once	TRBJ2-2	TGTGCCAGCAGGAAAGACGGACTAGCGGGGGCCCTACACACCGGGGAGCTGTTTTTT	CASRKDGLAGALHTGELFF
.	TRBV27	.	TRBJ1-6	TGTGCCAGCAGTTTGTATAGGACAGAGATTCAGCCCCTCCACTTT	CASSLYRTEIQPLHF
TRBD1	TRBV11-2	.	TRBJ1-1	TGTGCCAGCAGCTTAGTAGGGGGCGCGGACACTGAAGCTTTCTTT	CASSLVGGADTEAFF
TRBD1	TRBV6-1	.	TRBJ1-1	TGTGCCAGCAGTTTTTCTGGGACAGGGTTCACTGAAGCTTTCTTT	CASSFSGTGFTEAFF
.	TRBV4-3	.	TRBJ1-5	TGCGCCAGCAGCCCCAGCGGGGTACAGCCCCAGCATTTT	CASSPSGVQPQHF
TRBD1	TRBV6-1	.	TRBJ1-2	TGTGCCAGCATTATAGACAGGGCAAGTGGCTACACCTTC	CASIIDRASGYTF
.	TRBV4-2	.	TRBJ1-2	TGTGCCAGCAGCCAAGATGCGGAGTATGGCTACACCTTC	CASSQDAEYGYTF
.	TRBV7-9	.	TRBJ2-3	TGTGCCAGCAGCTTAGTGGTAGGGGGTGATACGCAGTATTTT	CASSLVVGGDTQYF
.	TRBV5-5	.	TRBJ1-1	TGTGCCAGCAGCCATATCGGGACAAAAAACACTGAAGCTTTCTTT	CASSHIGTKNTEAFF
TRBD2	TRBV6-5	.	TRBJ2-5	TGTGCCAGCAGTTACTCCGCCCTAGCGGGGGCTGAGACCCAGTACTTC	CASSYSALAGAETQYF
TRBD2	TRBV4-1	.	TRBJ2-4	TGCGCCAGCAGCCAAGCCCTAGCGGGGGGAAACATTCAGTACTTC	CASSQALAGGNIQYF
TRBD1	TRBV15	.	TRBJ1-2	TGTGCCACCAGCAGAGCGGAACAGGGGAAAAGTGGCTACACCTTC	CATSRAEQGKSGYTF
TRBD1	TRBV5-4	.	TRBJ1-3	TGTGCCAGCAGCTTGGGGGGTACAGGGGCGAAAAACACCATATATTTT	CASSLGGTGAKNTIYF
TRBD1	TRBV28	.	TRBJ2-7	TGTGCCAGCAGGACGGGACAGGCGCGCTACGAGCAGTACTTC	CASRTGQARYEQYF
.	TRBV2	.	TRBJ2-7	TGTGCCAGCAGTGAAGGCAGCGGTGCATACTACGAGCAGTACTTC	CASSEGSGAYYEQYF
.	TRBV19	.	TRBJ1-5	TGTGCCAGTAGTCCCACCTCGGTTCGGAGCAATCAGCCCCAGCATTTT	CASSPTSVRSNQPQHF
TRBD1	TRBV2	.	TRBJ2-7	TGTGCCAGCAGGCCCGGGACAGGGGTTTACGAGCAGTACTTC	CASRPGTGVYEQYF
.	TRBV10-1	.	TRBJ2-5	TGCGCCAGTCATACGTTATCCGTAGTAGACAAGGTAGAGACCCAGTACTTC	CASHTLSVVDKVETQYF
.	TRBV6-5	.	TRBJ2-7	TGTGCCAGCAGTTCCCTCGGCTCTTGGACAGCCTACGAGCAGTACTTC	CASSSLGSWTAYEQYF
.	TRBV2	.	TRBJ2-3	TGTGCCAGCAGTGAAGTTACTCGGCAGTATTTT	CASSEVTRQYF
TRBD1	TRBV19	once	TRBJ2-6	TGTGCCAGTAGACCGACAGGGGGAGGGGCCCGGGCCAACGTCCTGACTTTC	CASRPTGGGARANVLTF
.	TRBV18	.	TRBJ1-4	TGTGCCAGCTCACCACCGACCAAACGGGGAGAAAAACTGTTTTTT	CASSPPTKRGEKLFF
.	TRBV5-1	.	TRBJ2-7	TGCGCCAGCAGCTTCCGGGGGTTTGGCAACGAGCAGTACTTC	CASSFRGFGNEQYF
TRBD2	TRBV4-3	.	TRBJ2-7	TGCGCCAGCAGCCAGGGACTAGCGGGCTACGAGCAGTACTTC	CASSQGLAGYEQYF
TRBD2	TRBV28	.	TRBJ2-1	TGTGCCAGCAGACGTAGCGGGAGTGGGAACAATGAGCAGTTCTTC	CASRRSGSGNNEQFF
TRBD1	TRBV10-3	.	TRBJ2-5	TGTGCCATCAGTGAGGCGGACAGGGACGGAGAGACCCAGTACTTC	CAISEADRDGETQYF
TRBD2	TRBV28	.	TRBJ2-3	TGTGCCAGCAGTTTAGGACTAGCGGATACGCAGTATTTT	CASSLGLADTQYF
TRBD1	TRBV6-5	.	TRBJ1-3	TGTGCCAGCAGCTACAGGGGACACTCTGGAAACACCATATATTTT	CASSYRGHSGNTIYF
TRBD2	TRBV7-2	.	TRBJ2-1	TGTGCCAGCAGACCCGGGACTAGCGGGAGCAAGAGCTACAATGAGCAGTTCTTC	CASRPGTSGSKSYNEQFF
.	TRBV29-1	few	TRBJ1-5	TGCAGCGTTGCCAGGGACAATCAGCCCCAGCATTTT	CSVARDNQPQHF